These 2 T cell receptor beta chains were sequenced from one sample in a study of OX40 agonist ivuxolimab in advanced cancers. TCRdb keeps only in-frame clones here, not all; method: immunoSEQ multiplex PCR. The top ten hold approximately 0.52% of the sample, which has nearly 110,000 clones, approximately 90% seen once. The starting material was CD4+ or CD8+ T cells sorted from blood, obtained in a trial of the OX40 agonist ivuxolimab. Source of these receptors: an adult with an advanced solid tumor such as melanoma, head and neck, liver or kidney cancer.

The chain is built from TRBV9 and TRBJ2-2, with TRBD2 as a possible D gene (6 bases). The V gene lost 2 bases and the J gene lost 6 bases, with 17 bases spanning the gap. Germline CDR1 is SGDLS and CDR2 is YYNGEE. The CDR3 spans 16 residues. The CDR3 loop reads CASSVLSGHSSGELFF. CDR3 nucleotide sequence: TGTGCCAGCAGCGTGCTTAGCGGCCACAGCTCCGGGGAGCTGTTTTTT. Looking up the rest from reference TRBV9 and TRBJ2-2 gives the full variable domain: DSGVTQTPKHLITATGQRVTLRCSPRSGDLSVYWYQQSLDQGLQFLIQYYNGEERAKGNILERFSAQQFPDLHSELNLSSLELGDSALYFCASSVLSGHSSGELFFGEGSRLTVL.

The CDR3 region has the DNA TGTGCCAGCAGCGTATCAGGGGAGGGCTATGGCTACACCTTC. Translated: CASSVSGEGYGYTF. V usage is TRBV9 and J usage is TRBJ1-2; TRBD1 is a possible D gene (6 bases). The ends were cut back, 1 base at V and 4 bases at J, with 11 bases in the middle. CDR1 and CDR2 (germline): SGDLS, YYNGEE. The CDR3 runs to 14 residues. Combining the CDR3 with reference TRBV9 and TRBJ1-2 gives the whole variable domain DSGVTQTPKHLITATGQRVTLRCSPRSGDLSVYWYQQSLDQGLQFLIQYYNGEERAKGNILERFSAQQFPDLHSELNLSSLELGDSALYFCASSVSGEGYGYTFGSGTRLTVV.